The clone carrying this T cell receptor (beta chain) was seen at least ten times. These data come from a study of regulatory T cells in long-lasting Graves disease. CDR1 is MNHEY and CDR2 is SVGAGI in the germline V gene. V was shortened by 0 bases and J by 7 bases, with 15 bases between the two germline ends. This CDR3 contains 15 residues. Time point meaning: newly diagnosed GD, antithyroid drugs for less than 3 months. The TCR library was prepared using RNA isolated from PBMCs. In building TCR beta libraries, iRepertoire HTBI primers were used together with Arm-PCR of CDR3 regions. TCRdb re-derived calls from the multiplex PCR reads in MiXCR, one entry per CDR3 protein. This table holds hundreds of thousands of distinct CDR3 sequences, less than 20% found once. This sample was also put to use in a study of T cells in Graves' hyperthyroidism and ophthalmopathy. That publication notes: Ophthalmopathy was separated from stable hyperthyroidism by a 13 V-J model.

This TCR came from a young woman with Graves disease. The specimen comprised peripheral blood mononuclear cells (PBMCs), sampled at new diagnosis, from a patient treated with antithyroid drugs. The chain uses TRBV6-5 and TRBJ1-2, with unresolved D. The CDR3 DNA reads TGTGCCAGCAGTTACTCGGGTTGGCAGTCGGGTGGCTACACCTTC. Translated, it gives CASSYSGWQSGGYTF.